The T cell receptor beta chain under discussion was sequenced for a study of cytomegalovirus exposure and HLA in healthy donors. Findings and caveats of the study: Donors belonging to an Asian-associated ancestry cluster reportedly showed fewer N-insertions in productive TCRs than the approximately 670-donor mean, according to what a later analysis found. Investigators reported under 200 TCR beta chains as tied to cytomegalovirus. In an earlier analysis, in about 530 donors, most V segments appeared productive either ~87% or ~30% of the time. Later analysis showed most CMV-associated TCR beta chains appearing HLA-restricted.

Per germline, CDR1 MNHEY and CDR2 SMNVEV (reference sequence). The length of the CDR3 is 14 residues. V shed 6 bases, J shed 4 bases, and the junction held 8 bases outside the gene matches. Primers for the PCR totalled 60 Vbeta and 13 Jbeta. Produced via immunoSEQ multiplex PCR; TCRdb's table is partial and in-frame only. In the table there are roughly 140,000 clones, about 79% of which are singletons. Remarks on this clone: Its specificity is not known.

Sequencing was performed on PBMCs. This TCR derives from a middle-aged man in good health and CMV-seropositive. This sequence joins TRBV27 and TRBJ2-5; 7 nucleotides agree with TRBD1. In nucleotides, the CDR3 is TGTGCCAGCAGACTAGGGGGCGCGGTAGAGACCCAGTACTTC. Translating it yields CASRLGGAVETQYF.